This T cell receptor (beta chain) appears in the sequencing data of a study of shared clonotypes between healthy human individuals. The naive CD8 population came from CD45RO-negative cells selected for CCR7, without terminally differentiated effector memory CD45RA+ cells. Donors, without exception, were Caucasian adults residing in Nashville, Tennessee. Worth noting for this clone: The antigen is not known.

Germline V gene lookup returns CDR1 SGDLS and CDR2 YYNGEE. CDR3 length: 18 amino acids. V lost 0 bases, J lost 9 bases, and 25 bases lay in between. Study-level points and caveats: Unshared clonotypes carried lower generation probabilities than those common to all four donors.

The method was immunoSEQ multiplex PCR; TCRdb's version includes in-frame clones alone and lacks a portion of them. The sample contains under 1 million clones, about 92% of which appear only once. This TCR was recovered from a man aged 25-45 years in good health. Sequenced input: naive CD8+ T cells sorted from blood. This rearrangement joins TRBV9 to TRBJ2-1; TRBD2 might be the D (7 bases). CDR3 in amino acids: CASSVDGGPLARYGEQFF. The CDR3 bases are TGTGCCAGCAGCGTAGACGGGGGGCCGTTAGCACGTTATGGTGAGCAGTTCTTC.